The 29 T cell receptor beta chains presented below share a single source sample, sequenced in a study of T cell repertoires in cytomegalovirus infection. Each CDR3 protein is one row after TCRdb ran MiXCR on the reads. This table has under 600,000 distinct CDR3 sequences, 16% appearing once. Source material: CD8+ T cells from PBMCs. These TCRs come from a human donor in good health (CMV status not recorded). Some clones in this sample may be carry-over from other donors' samples.

This clonotype was seen many times. The chain couples TRBV7-8 to TRBJ2-1, with a weak D call TRBD2 (6 bases). Trimming stripped 5 bases from V and 5 bases from J, with 19 bases between. CDR3 length equals 16 residues. Looked up from germline, CDR1 is SGHVS and CDR2 is FQNEAQ. The CDR3 DNA is TGTGCCAGCAGCAAGACTAGAGGCTCTACAAACAATGAGCAGTTCTTC. Residues: CASSKTRGSTNNEQFF.

This clonotype has a count of ten or more. The chain links TRBV7-8 to TRBJ2-2, with a weak D call TRBD2 (5 bases). In germline, CDR1 is SGHVS, CDR2 FQNEAQ. The CDR3 length is 15 residues. Trimming stripped 4 bases from V and 6 bases from J, with 15 bases between. In DNA, the CDR3 is TGTGCCAGCAGCTCCGTTCTGAGGGCGTCCGGGGAGCTGTTTTTT. This sequence encodes CASSSVLRASGELFF.

V gene TRBV18 combines with J gene TRBJ1-1; D gene uncertain. CDR1 and CDR2 from the germline V gene are KGHSH and LQKENI. V lost 3 bases, J lost 7 bases, and 6 bases lay in between. The CDR3 sequence is 11 residues long. CDR3 protein: CASSPEVEAFF. DNA for the CDR3: TGTGCCAGCTCACCGGAAGTTGAAGCTTTCTTT.

This clonotype occurred many times. The V and J genes are TRBV28 and TRBJ2-7; D remains unclear. CDR1 and CDR2 from the germline V gene are MDHEN and SYDVKM. The CDR3 spans 15 residues. Trimming took 4 bases from V and 6 from J, leaving 19 bases between them. CDR3 amino acids: CASSSYLETDGEQYF. CDR3 in DNA: TGTGCCAGCAGTTCCTACCTAGAGACCGATGGCGAGCAGTACTTC.

This clonotype was observed many times. In DNA form, the CDR3 reads TGTGCCAGCAGACGAAAGGGTTCGTACGAGCAGTACTTC. Protein: CASRRKGSYEQYF. The chain carries TRBV7-6 and TRBJ2-7; D unresolved. Trimming pared 6 bases from V and 4 bases from J, leaving 13 bases between. The V gene's germline CDR1 is SGHVS and CDR2 FNYEAQ. The CDR3 spans 13 residues.

The rearrangement links TRBV4-2 to TRBJ1-1, with no clear D. V was clipped by 3 bases and J by 8 bases, with 7 bases between them. CDR3 length: 11 amino acids. Germline lookup yields CDR1 LGHNA and CDR2 YNFKEQ. The CDR3 protein is CASSQGMEAFF. The CDR3 DNA sequence: TGTGCCAGCAGCCAGGGAATGGAAGCTTTCTTT.

This clonotype was counted at least ten times. V is TRBV7-2 and J is TRBJ2-5; D remains unclear. Germline assignment: CDR1 SGHTA and CDR2 FQGNSA. The CDR3 length is 12 residues. V was trimmed by 5 bases and J by 5 bases, leaving 9 bases between them. In DNA, the CDR3 is TGTGCCAGCAGCCCGGCAGGCGAGACCCAGTACTTC. Its protein is CASSPAGETQYF.

Of note for this clonotype: One end of the junction is discordant with germline, which a read error may explain. The DNA of the CDR3 is TGTGCCGGCAGTACAGTTACAGGAGAAGCCTACAATGAGCAGTTCTTC. This translates into CAGSTVTGEAYNEQFF. This chain uses TRBV27 with TRBJ2-1, with D perhaps matching TRBD1 (5 bases). The CDR3 sequence is 16 residues long. Per the germline V gene, CDR1 is MNHEY and CDR2 is SMNVEV (reference sequence).

Concerning this clonotype: The conserved phenylalanine or tryptophan is not found at the CDR3 terminus, so this likely reflects a read error. V usage is TRBV7-8 and J usage is TRBJ2-7, with 8 bases identical to TRBD1. The CDR3 spans 16 residues. In germline, CDR1 is SGHVS, CDR2 FQNEAQ. V was clipped by 5 bases and J by 0 bases; unmatched bases: 9. CDR3 sequence: CASSLRTGIGSYEQYL. The CDR3 DNA reads as TGTGCCAGCAGCCTCAGGACAGGGATCGGCTCCTACGAGCAGTACTTA.

The V gene is TRBV30, the J gene TRBJ1-3; possibly TRBD1 for D (6 bases). CDR3 length: 13 residues. Trimming took off 4 bases at V and 2 bases at J, with 9 bases between the two ends. Germline CDR1 and CDR2: GTSNPN and SVGIG (reference sequence). In nucleotides, the CDR3 is TGTGCCTGGAATACAGGGACTGGAAACACCATATATTTT. Translated, it gives CAWNTGTGNTIYF.

The V gene is TRBV3-1, the J gene TRBJ2-7; D gene uncertain. This CDR3 has 12 amino acids. The germline V gene encodes CDR1 LGHDT and CDR2 YNNKEL (reference sequence). Trimming removed 1 base at V and 6 bases at J, with 7 bases between. CDR3 in DNA: TGTGCCAGCAGCCAAGCCCGGCGCGAGCAGTACTTC. It yields the protein CASSQARREQYF.

Written as DNA, the CDR3 is TGTGCCAGCAGTGACCCGGTTAGGTTCAGCTCTGGGGCCAACGTCCTGACTTTC. It encodes CASSDPVRFSSGANVLTF. The chain couples TRBV2 to TRBJ2-6; D uncertain. The V end lost 3 bases, the J end lost 0 bases, and 15 bases lay between the germline ends. The CDR3 length is 18 residues. The germline CDR1 and CDR2 sequences are SNHLY and FYNNEI. The variable domain in full, with the rest retrieved from reference TRBV2 and TRBJ2-6, is EPEVTQTPSHQVTQMGQEVILRCVPISNHLYFYWYRQILGQKVEFLVSFYNNEISEKSEIFDDQFSVERPDGSNFTLKIRSTKLEDSAMYFCASSDPVRFSSGANVLTFGAGSRLTVL.

Points on this clonotype: A much larger clone lies one base from this, so it may be a read error. The missing conserved phenylalanine or tryptophan at the end of this CDR3 makes a read error likely. The rearrangement joins TRBV7-9 to TRBJ2-1, with 7 positions matching TRBD2. This CDR3 contains 16 residues. With 4 bases clipped from V and 3 bases from J, the junction kept 9 bases outside the gene matches. Germline V CDR1 and CDR2: SEHNR, FQNEAQ (reference sequence). CDR3 DNA: TGTGCCAGCAGCTCCCCCTCTGGGGGGGGCTACAATGAGCAGTTCTTA. It yields the protein CASSSPSGGGYNEQFL.

This clonotype was observed a handful of times. The rearrangement links TRBV13 to TRBJ2-7, with a weak D call TRBD2 (6 bases). Trimming took 2 bases from V and 6 from J, leaving 11 bases between them. The CDR3 consists of 13 residues. Germline lookup yields CDR1 PRHDT and CDR2 FYEKMQ (reference sequence). Here the CDR3 DNA reads TGTGCCAGCAGCTTAACGGTCGGGGGCGAGCAGTACTTC. It specifies CASSLTVGGEQYF.

This chain connects TRBV19 to TRBJ1-2; D is uncertain. The length of the CDR3 is 17 residues. Germline lookup yields CDR1 LNHDA and CDR2 SQIVND (reference sequence). Deletions cut 3 bases from V and 10 bases from J, with 27 bases between. The CDR3 region has the DNA TGTGCCAGTAGTATGGGAATTCGTTGTCTTTTATGCGGGGTCTACACCTTC. Residues: CASSMGIRCLLCGVYTF. The entire variable domain, with the rest obtained from reference TRBV19 and TRBJ1-2, is as follows: DGGITQSPKYLFRKEGQNVTLSCEQNLNHDAMYWYRQDPGQGLRLIYYSQIVNDFQKGDIAEGYSVSREKKESFPLTVTSAQKNPTAFYLCASSMGIRCLLCGVYTFGSGTRLTVV.

The V gene is TRBV6-5, the J gene TRBJ2-7, with 14 bases aligning to TRBD2. Germline V CDR1 and CDR2: MNHEY, SVGAGI. V lost 5 bases and J lost 1; bases outside the gene matches: 4. This CDR3 is 16 amino acids long. DNA of the CDR3: TGTGCCAGCAGTGCCGGGACTAGCGGGAGATCCTACGAGCAGTACTTC. Protein sequence: CASSAGTSGRSYEQYF.

In regard to this clonotype: A much larger clone differs by one base, so this may be a read error. The rearrangement links TRBV7-3 to TRBJ2-1; tentatively, D is TRBD1 (6 bases). The V end was cut by 2 bases, the J end by 8 bases, with 19 bases between. The germline gives CDR1 SGHTA, CDR2 FQGTGA. The CDR3 length is 16 residues. The CDR3 bases are TGTGCCAGCAGCTTACATACAGGGCGCGTGGGTGATGAGCAGTTCTTC. Protein product: CASSLHTGRVGDEQFF. Looking up the rest from reference TRBV7-3 and TRBJ2-1 gives the full variable domain: GAGVSQTPSNKVTEKGKYVELRCDPISGHTALYWYRQSLGQGPEFLIYFQGTGAADDSGLPNDRFFAVRPEGSVSTLKIQRTERGDSAVYLCASSLHTGRVGDEQFFGPGTRLTVL.

The V and J genes are TRBV9 and TRBJ2-7; D not resolved. V lost 4 bases to trimming and J lost 3 bases, with 17 bases between them. This CDR3 has 15 residues. The germline V gene has CDR1 SGDLS and CDR2 YYNGEE. DNA of the CDR3: TGTGCCAGCAGCCCCTACGGGCCGCACCACTACGAGCAGTACTTC. Its protein is CASSPYGPHHYEQYF.

At least ten counts were recorded for this clonotype. This may be a read error: a much more frequent sequence differs by one nucleotide. The rearrangement uses TRBV5-5 and TRBJ1-4; TRBD1 matches 7 bases. The CDR3 runs 15 residues. V gave up 2 bases and J gave up 0 bases; unmatched junction bases: 1. Germline CDR1 SGHKS, CDR2 YYEKEE (reference sequence). The CDR3 sequence is CASSFRGATNEKLFF. The CDR3 DNA is TGTGCCAGCAGCTTCAGGGGGGCAACTAATGAAAAACTGTTTTTT.

This clonotype was detected a few times. J is TRBJ2-2 and V is TRBV27; D is possibly TRBD2 (6 bases). The CDR3 has 14 amino acids. V dropped 5 bases and J dropped 4 bases, with 11 bases sitting between them. CDR1 and CDR2 (germline): MNHEY, SMNVEV (reference sequence). The CDR3 spells CASSVGTSTGELFF. CDR3 DNA sequence: TGTGCCAGCAGTGTTGGGACTTCCACCGGGGAGCTGTTTTTT.

This sequence joins TRBV19 and TRBJ1-5; TRBD1 matches 8 bases. CDR1 is LNHDA and CDR2 is SQIVND in the germline V gene (reference sequence). CDR3 size: 14 residues. The ends lost 4 bases at V and 5 bases at J; junction bases unmatched: 4. The CDR3 region has the DNA TGTGCCAGTAGTACCGACAGGGGCGATCAGCCCCAGCATTTT. Encoded protein: CASSTDRGDQPQHF. The variable domain in full, with the rest retrieved from reference TRBV19 and TRBJ1-5, is DGGITQSPKYLFRKEGQNVTLSCEQNLNHDAMYWYRQDPGQGLRLIYYSQIVNDFQKGDIAEGYSVSREKKESFPLTVTSAQKNPTAFYLCASSTDRGDQPQHFGDGTRLSIL.

The rearrangement joins TRBV14 to TRBJ1-6, with 11 bases fitting TRBD1. V was clipped by 6 bases and J by 7 bases; unmatched bases: 2. The CDR3 loop spans 14 amino acids. Germline lookup yields CDR1 SGHDN and CDR2 FVKESK. In nucleotides, the CDR3 is TGTGCCAGCAGTGGGACAGGGGGGAATTCACCCCTCCACTTT. Protein product: CASSGTGGNSPLHF. The full variable domain, with the rest looked up from reference TRBV14 and TRBJ1-6, is EAGVTQFPSHSVIEKGQTVTLRCDPISGHDNLYWYRRVMGKEIKFLLHFVKESKQDESGMPNNRFLAERTGGTYSTLKVQPAELEDSGVYFCASSGTGGNSPLHFGNGTRLTVT.

This clonotype occurred many times. This rearrangement joins TRBV11-2 to TRBJ2-5, with 13 bases fitting TRBD2. Trimming removed 5 bases from V and 1 base from J; junction bases left unmatched: 4. Germline V gene data show CDR1 as SGHAT and CDR2 as FQNNGV. This CDR3 comprises 16 residues. Here the CDR3 DNA reads TGTGCCAGCAGCCTGGGACTAGCGGGGTTCCAAGAGACCCAGTACTTC. It encodes CASSLGLAGFQETQYF.

This clonotype was recorded many times. J is TRBJ1-5 and V is TRBV19; D gene ambiguous. CDR1 is LNHDA, CDR2 SQIVND, per germline (reference sequence). Between the trimmed V and J ends, which lost 5 bases and 3 bases, there was a span of 11 bases. CDR3 length equals 14 residues. CDR3 amino acids: CASSLIGYNQPQHF. The DNA of the CDR3 is TGTGCCAGTAGTCTGATAGGATACAATCAGCCCCAGCATTTT.

The table lists this clonotype with a few counts. The CDR3 loop is CASSAPTSGDSTDTQYF. CDR3 nucleotides: TGTGCCAGCAGCGCCCCTACTAGCGGGGACAGCACAGATACGCAGTATTTT. V is TRBV9 and J is TRBJ2-3; 10 nucleotides align to TRBD2. This CDR3 has 17 amino acids. V trimming: 3 bases; J trimming: 0 bases; junction bases outside the gene matches: 7. The germline CDR1 and CDR2 sequences are SGDLS and YYNGEE.

This clonotype was seen many times. The chain is built from TRBV27 and TRBJ2-4; D might be TRBD1 (6 bases). V was shortened by 4 bases and J by 0 bases, with 13 bases between the two germline ends. This CDR3 region has 16 residues. The germline CDR1 and CDR2 sequences are MNHEY and SMNVEV (reference sequence). CDR3 DNA sequence: TGTGCCAGCAGTTCCCGACAGGAACTAGCCAAAAACATTCAGTACTTC. Protein: CASSSRQELAKNIQYF.

This clonotype appeared many times. This sequence joins TRBV28 and TRBJ1-2; D unresolved. Trimming removed 4 bases at V and 4 bases at J, with 7 bases between. Germline V gene sequence: CDR1 MDHEN, CDR2 SYDVKM. The CDR3 spans 12 residues. The CDR3 nucleotides read TGTGCCAGCAGTTGGGAGGTCTATGGCTACACCTTC. Its translation is CASSWEVYGYTF.

A note on this clonotype: It may be a read error: a sequence one base away is much more abundant. A read error is likely, as this CDR3 ends without the conserved phenylalanine or tryptophan. The chain is built from TRBV12-3 or TRBV12-4 and TRBJ2-1, with 10 bases lining up with TRBD2. The CDR3 spans 15 residues. J lost 8 bases, V lost 1 base, and 5 bases had no gene match. CDR3 in amino acids: CASSLEAGGRYEQFY. Here the CDR3 DNA reads TGTGCCAGCAGTTTAGAAGCGGGGGGGCGATATGAGCAGTTCTAC.

The V gene is TRBV19, the J gene TRBJ1-4; the D gene is possibly TRBD1 (5 bases). This CDR3 comprises 14 residues. Trimming removed 8 bases from V and 7 bases from J, with 17 bases in between. CDR1 is LNHDA and CDR2 is SQIVND in the germline V gene (reference sequence). CDR3 DNA: TGTGCCAGTGGTCGACAGACCCACATTGAAAAACTGTTTTTT. Encoded protein: CASGRQTHIEKLFF.